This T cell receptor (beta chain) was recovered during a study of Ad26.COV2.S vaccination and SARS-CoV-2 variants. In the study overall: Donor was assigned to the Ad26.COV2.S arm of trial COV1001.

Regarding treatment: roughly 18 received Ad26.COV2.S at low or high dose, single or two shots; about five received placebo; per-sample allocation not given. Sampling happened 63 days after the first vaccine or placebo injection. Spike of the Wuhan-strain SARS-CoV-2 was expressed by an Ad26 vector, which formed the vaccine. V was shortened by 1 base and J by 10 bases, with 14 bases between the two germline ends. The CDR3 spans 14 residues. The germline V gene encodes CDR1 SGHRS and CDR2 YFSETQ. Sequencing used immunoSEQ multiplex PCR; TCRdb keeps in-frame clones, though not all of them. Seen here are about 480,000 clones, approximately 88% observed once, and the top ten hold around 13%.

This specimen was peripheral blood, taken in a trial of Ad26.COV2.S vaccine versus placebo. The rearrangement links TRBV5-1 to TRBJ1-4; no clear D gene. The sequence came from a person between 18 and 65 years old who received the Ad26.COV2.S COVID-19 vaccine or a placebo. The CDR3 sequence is CASSLTGKSGKLFF. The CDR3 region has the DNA TGCGCCAGCAGCTTGACGGGTAAAAGCGGAAAACTGTTTTTT.